This T cell receptor (beta chain) was retrieved from a study of blood T cell repertoires in COVID-19. The wider study: Sample material is recorded as cDNA or gDNA derived from T cells, B-cell-depleted T cells, or PBMCs.

The CDR3 sequence is 16 residues long. Germline V CDR1 and CDR2: SGHDN, FVKESK. V was trimmed by 4 bases and J by 3 bases, leaving 15 bases between them. Study processing details: By means of reference gene primer amplification, nucleated cell counts were estimated. Generated by immunoSEQ multiplex PCR, the TCRdb table keeps only in-frame clones and is missing some. V, J and clone size derive from that table, while D and trimming were established from the DNA sequence. The sample comprises 90,000 or so clones, 70% to 80% of which are singletons, and nearly 25% rests with the top ten. The chain recombines TRBV14 with TRBJ2-2, with a possible D match to TRBD2 (6 bases). Sequencing used peripheral blood. The receptor's source is a human donor in a cohort sampled during active COVID-19. The CDR3 nucleotides are TGTGCCAGCAGCCGGCGATTGGGGGGAGACACCGGGGAGCTGTTTTTT. Amino acid sequence: CASSRRLGGDTGELFF.